This record looks at one TCR beta chain sequence and its context. The antigen this receptor binds is unknown. No qualities accompany the bases; no much larger clone lies one base away. This sample was taken from a study of cytomegalovirus exposure and HLA in healthy donors (dated by TCRdb to about 2017). With regard to the full study: An earlier analysis of fewer than 750 of the donors reported 276 Gb of sequence data and some 110 million unique TCR beta sequences obtained from around 190 million T cells. An early release that covered approximately 600 HLA-typed donors contained about 290 gigabases of sequencing data and around 85 million unique TCR sequences. The genetic ancestry cluster associated with self-reported Caucasian donors included 65% to 90% of the roughly 390 genotyped donors. The study was designed to test whether signatures of past pathogen exposure could be identified by cataloging public T cell receptors. The study profiled the T cell repertoires of 500 to 800 subjects by immunosequencing and related them to cytomegalovirus serostatus. A separate validation cohort of approximately 130 different subjects was used in addition to the 666-subject first cohort. The study combined high-throughput TCR immunosequencing, statistical association of individual TCRs with disease status, and machine learning to predict cytomegalovirus infection status. A later analysis re-examined previously published TCR beta repertoires from around 670 donors and added high-resolution HLA genotyping to investigate patterns of TCR occurrence. Rather than using new phenotypic data, the later analysis identified candidate immune exposures from TCR beta sequences and from how often those sequences occurred across donors. An earlier analysis of several hundred of the donors used high-throughput TCR beta sequencing to judge whether each TCR beta V gene segment behaved as functional or pseudogenic. Alongside the repertoire data, information on donor age, sex, ethnicity and CMV serostatus was compiled. A later genetic analysis used genome-wide SNP genotypes for about 55% of the 666 donors, treating that subset as a discovery cohort. All discovery cohort repertoires had been generated using a single sequencing platform. HLA typing included class I and class II loci at four-digit resolution. The number of donors typed differed by locus, with 629-630 for A, B, C, DRB1 and DQB1, over 500 for DQA1, some 570 for DPA1, and over 400 for DPB1. A handful of DR-DQ haplotypes were treated as single units for association and clustering because of strong linkage in the cohort. Across about 370 genotyped donors of the cohort, an average of approximately 240,000 unique TCR beta nucleotide sequences per donor were sequenced, and roughly 20% of those sequences were non-productive.

The cohort consisted of hundreds of healthy bone marrow donors. All cohort members were sampled while nominally healthy, although unrecorded immune exposures were likely present. The donor tested CMV seropositive, placing the donor among the 290 or so seropositive members of the cohort. A peripheral blood sample was collected from each donor, and TCR beta sequencing was performed on peripheral blood mononuclear cells. Genomic DNA was extracted from the blood cell samples with the Qiagen DNeasy Blood Extraction Kit. Overall results and qualifications from the work: The classifier was reported to diagnose cytomegalovirus status with high specificity and sensitivity in both the original cohort and the validation cohort. Only TCR beta chains were sequenced in this cohort, and the absence of alpha or paired-chain data limited detectable features. Broadly in line with IMGT annotations, most TCR beta V segments showed up in productive rearrangements about 87% or about 30% of the time in an earlier analysis of some 590 of the donors. In a later analysis, around 15,000 TCR beta sequences were associated with specific HLA alleles at a false discovery rate of 0.05. According to a later analysis, TCR association rates differed among HLA loci, with DRB1 alleles showing the most associated TCRs and HLA-C alleles showing the fewest. Because counts were too low, about 18 rarely observed V segments, including chromosome 9 orphons, were left out of the earlier analysis of about 500 of the donors. Assigning TCR associations to individual alleles was difficult when HLA alleles, especially DR and DQ, strongly co-occurred. Because some donors lacked HLA typing at each locus, the association tests relied only on the typed subset. The only immune exposure information available for the cohort was CMV serostatus. An association between a missense DCLRE1C variant and V-gene and J-gene trimming of TCR beta chains was found in a later genetic analysis and replicated in an independent cohort. In a later analysis, most CMV-associated TCR beta chains were found to appear HLA-restricted, with HLA associations seemingly driven largely by CMV exposure. Most TCR sequences were observed very rarely across donors, whereas some public TCRs were present in many individuals. Several of the top co-occurrence clusters appeared to be linked to parvovirus B19, influenza, CMV and Epstein-Barr virus, according to a later analysis. In vitro tests confirmed that three of the cytomegalovirus-associated TCR beta chains recognize cytomegalovirus antigens. A cluster of highly shared sequence variants was judged likely to be a technical artifact of the sequencing pipeline. In the study, 150 to 200 TCR beta chains were listed as associated with cytomegalovirus. A later genetic analysis reported fewer N-insertions in productive TCRs among donors in an Asian-associated ancestry cluster than the 666-donor mean. It was suggested by the authors that the approach could potentially be generalized to other disease states and immunological phenotypes. The presence/absence analyses assumed that sequencing depth was roughly uniform across donors, and that assumption may not be true. Correlated functional status among segregating V segments might reflect linkage disequilibrium, but an unknown experimental factor could not be ruled out. In a later analysis, HLA-associated TCR beta chains showed more clonal expansion and lower generation probabilities than non-associated chains that were equally common. A further reported finding was that TCR beta sequences accurately predicted the HLA-A and HLA-B alleles for most subjects in the first cohort.

The library was built by means of the immunoSEQ multiplex PCR assay. A mixture of 60 forward primers for TCR Vbeta segments and 13 reverse primers for TCR Jbeta segments was used in the multiplex PCR. The CDR3 region of rearranged TCR beta genes was amplified from genomic DNA with a multiplex PCR assay. The amplified TCR beta libraries were sequenced on the Illumina HiSeq System as 87-base-pair reads. Regarding the original processing steps: A later analysis counted tens of millions of unique TCR beta chains across the 650 to 800 repertoires, and roughly 10 million of these chains were shared by at least two donors. Raw reads were error-corrected and collapsed into unique sequences by a nearest-neighbor algorithm in which closely related sequences were merged to remove PCR and sequencing errors. Alignment of CDR3 sequences to IMGT reference sequences was used to assign V, D and J gene segments. For a sequence to be retained, at least a six-nucleotide match to both a V gene segment and a J gene segment was required. A rearrangement counted as productive if the CDR3 had no stop codons and remained in frame with V and J, and every other rearrangement counted as non-productive. CDR3 was defined by IMGT convention, running from the second conserved V-encoded cysteine to the conserved J-encoded phenylalanine. The earlier analysis of fewer than 700 of the donors excluded sequences that lacked an unambiguous match to a single V gene segment. In an earlier analysis of some 590 of the donors, V segments were called functional above 56.7% productive rearrangements and were called segregating when the between-donor standard deviation exceeded 5%. A statistical classification framework was developed to diagnose cytomegalovirus status using the catalog of TCR beta chain sequences. In a later analysis, TCR nucleotide sequences were compared against IMGT/GENE-DB human TR gene sequences so that V and J genes could be assigned. Using the TCRdist pipeline, a later analysis assigned CDR3 sequences along with most-parsimonious VDJ recombination scenarios. In a later analysis, each TCR beta chain was defined by its CDR3 amino acid sequence together with its V-gene family, and reads lacking a unique V-gene family were excluded. In a later analysis, 450 to 600 highly shared, low-generation-probability nucleotide sequences were removed to address suspected cross-contamination and a sequencing artifact. For each public chain, a later analysis derived a clonal expansion index from normalized ranks of inferred template counts within each repertoire. In a later analysis, generation probabilities were computed using a VDJ recombination model fitted to out-of-frame rearrangements, and the results were checked against IGoR. A later analysis scored TCR-TCR, TCR-HLA and TCR-CMV co-occurrence with hypergeometric tests, applying a repertoire-size bias correction to TCR pairs. To estimate false discovery rates, a later analysis permuted the HLA or CMV assignments 20 times. In a later analysis, co-occurring TCRs were grouped using DBSCAN, with TCRdist sequence similarity added in when clustering inside HLA-allele-positive subsets. Repertoires with fewer than 30,000 or more than 120,000 public chains were left out of co-occurrence clustering, as were about 5 repertoires with anomalous nucleotide sharing. Entries here come from immuneACCESS through TCRdb and include only in-frame sequences with V and J called. Some clones fail to appear in such tables; in the studies checked, an unresolved V gene covers under half of the shortfall, and the cause of the remainder is unknown. V and J calls and clone size are given by that table; D and trimming were obtained from the DNA. The sample table holds fewer than 180,000 clones, of which about 60% were seen once. Clones ranked in the top ten supply under 7.5% of the sample.

This TCR was recovered from a woman aged 55-70 years in good health and CMV-seropositive. The material sequenced was PBMCs.

This receptor has the CDR3 CAWRSPRDRESGANVLTF. The nucleotide sequence reads TGTGCCTGGAGGTCTCCACGGGACAGGGAGTCTGGGGCCAACGTCCTGACTTTC. The rearrangement combines TRBV30 with TRBJ2-6; TRBD1 matches 9 bases in the middle. The CDR3 goes from the cysteine to the phenylalanine over 18 residues. Left in the record is the CDR3 DNA by itself, 54 bases read in frame from the first base. The germline V end is reduced by 3 bases and the J end by 1 base; junction bases left unmatched: 10. CDR1 and CDR2 (GTSNPN, SVGIG) derive from the germline V gene (reference sequence).